A selection of T cell receptor beta chains follows, all from one sample in a study of T-cell reconstitution after alpha-beta-depleted transplantation in children. Via MiXCR, TCRdb re-called the PCR reads, giving one row per CDR3 protein. The table includes about 420,000 distinct CDR3 sequences, about a sixth detected once. Sample: PBMCs, mostly from graft donor cells, taken 360 days after TCRalphabeta/CD19-depleted stem cell transplant. These receptors were collected from a boy younger than two who had a stem cell transplant for Wiskott-Aldrich syndrome, so the T cells may come from the graft donor. Both conserved end residues are part of each CDR3. D genes are given only for firm matches. The listing skips clone size in some rows; elsewhere it reads once, few, many or a size class.

v_call	cdr3_length	j_call	clone_size	d_call	cdr3_aa	cdr3_nt
TRBV20-1	11	TRBJ2-7	-	-	CSSRVLYEQYF	TGCAGTAGCAGGGTTCTGTACGAGCAGTACTTC
TRBV7-2	13	TRBJ1-1	-	-	CASSHVPGWGAFF	TGTGCCAGCAGTCACGTCCCCGGCTGGGGAGCTTTCTTT
TRBV7-6	14	TRBJ2-5	few	-	CASSAMAGVETQYF	TGTGCCAGCAGCGCGATGGCAGGGGTGGAGACCCAGTACTTC
TRBV12-3/TRBV12-4	14	TRBJ2-3	many	-	CASSLLLPGDTQYF	TGTGCCAGCAGTTTACTCCTACCCGGAGATACGCAGTATTTT
TRBV3-1	15	TRBJ2-5	-	TRBD1	CASSHTGALQETQYF	TGTGCCAGCAGCCATACAGGGGCCCTCCAAGAGACCCAGTACTTC
TRBV12-3/TRBV12-4	13	TRBJ2-3	many	-	CASSLVRADTQYF	TGCGCCAGCAGCTTGGTAAGAGCAGATACGCAGTATTTT
TRBV25-1	19	TRBJ2-6	-	-	CASSEALGGRARGANVLTF	TGTGCCAGCAGTGAGGCTCTAGGCGGCAGGGCACGAGGGGCCAACGTCCTGACTTTC
TRBV30	15	TRBJ2-1	-	-	CAWSVDRSFTNEQFF	TGTGCCTGGAGTGTAGACAGGTCGTTTACCAATGAGCAGTTCTTC
TRBV7-2	14	TRBJ2-7	-	TRBD1	CASSWGQRSYEQYF	TGTGCCAGCAGCTGGGGACAGCGATCCTACGAGCAGTACTTC
TRBV7-6	23	TRBJ2-7	-	-	CASSLVWLSCLVRTIKGDYEQYF	TGTGCCAGCAGCTTAGTTTGGCTTTCTTGTTTAGTTCGCACGATTAAAGGAGACTACGAGCAGTACTTC
TRBV7-9	12	TRBJ2-1	many	-	CASSLTINEQFF	TGTGCCAGCAGCTTAACGATCAATGAGCAGTTCTTC
TRBV3-1	14	TRBJ2-2	-	-	CASSHKGAGGTLFF	TGTGCCAGCAGCCATAAGGGGGCAGGAGGGACGCTGTTTTTT
TRBV5-1	15	TRBJ2-1	-	TRBD2	CASSLPPLAEGKQFF	TGCGCCAGCAGCTTGCCCCCGCTAGCGGAAGGGAAGCAGTTCTTC
TRBV29-1	13	TRBJ2-3	-	TRBD1	CSGRQGATDTQYF	TGCAGCGGACGACAGGGAGCCACAGATACGCAGTATTTT
TRBV20-1	15	TRBJ2-1	-	-	CSAQDPQFSYNEQFF	TGCAGTGCGCAGGACCCTCAATTCTCCTACAATGAGCAGTTCTTC
TRBV11-3	16	TRBJ2-1	-	-	CASSLAQGPSYNEQFF	TGTGCCAGCAGCCTTGCCCAGGGGCCCTCCTACAATGAGCAGTTCTTC
TRBV12-3/TRBV12-4	15	TRBJ2-1	few	TRBD2	CASSLPGRPLPEQFF	TGTGCCAGCAGTTTACCCGGGAGGCCCCTCCCTGAGCAGTTCTTC
TRBV28	13	TRBJ2-3	many	-	CATYLTGADTQYF	TGTGCCACCTACCTCACTGGGGCAGATACGCAGTATTTT
TRBV20-1	15	TRBJ2-1	-	TRBD2	CSAGAGLAGVNEQFF	TGCAGTGCGGGGGCCGGACTAGCGGGAGTTAATGAGCAGTTCTTC
TRBV27	17	TRBJ2-5	-	TRBD2	CASSLRSGRLYQETQYF	TGTGCCAGCAGTTTACGTAGCGGGAGGCTGTACCAAGAGACCCAGTACTTC
TRBV29-1	16	TRBJ1-4	-	-	CSVEELGNATNEKLFF	TGCAGCGTTGAAGAATTGGGGAACGCAACTAATGAAAAACTGTTTTTT
TRBV18	16	TRBJ2-7	few	TRBD1	CASSLLGQATDYEQYF	TGTGCCAGCTCACTCTTAGGACAGGCTACCGATTACGAGCAGTACTTC
TRBV24-1	17	TRBJ2-2	-	TRBD1	CATSGDRVFANTGELFF	TGTGCCACCAGTGGGGACAGGGTATTCGCGAACACCGGGGAACTGTTTTTT
TRBV11-2	18	TRBJ2-1	-	TRBD2	CASSLLLTSGTHYNEQFF	TGTGCCAGCAGCTTATTGCTCACTAGCGGGACCCACTACAATGAGCAGTTCTTC
TRBV12-3/TRBV12-4	14	TRBJ2-1	many	TRBD2	CASSGGDTYNEQFF	TGTGCCAGCAGCGGGGGGGACACTTACAATGAGCAGTTCTTC
TRBV5-1	13	TRBJ2-1	few	-	CASSLRTYNEQFF	TGCGCCAGCAGCTTGCGGACTTACAATGAGCAGTTCTTC
TRBV14	15	TRBJ2-1	-	-	CASSQGGAGYNEQFF	TGTGCCAGCAGCCAAGGGGGGGCTGGGTACAATGAGCAGTTCTTC
TRBV6-5	15	TRBJ2-2	few	-	CASSYSRINTGELFF	TGTGCCAGCAGTTATAGTCGGATAAACACCGGGGAGCTGTTTTTT
TRBV5-1	15	TRBJ2-7	few	-	CASSLGTSSSYEQYF	TGCGCCAGCAGCTTGGGGACTTCTAGCTCCTACGAGCAGTACTTC
TRBV15	14	TRBJ2-3	-	-	CATSRDQTSRGQYF	TGTGCCACCAGCAGAGACCAGACTAGTCGAGGGCAGTATTTT
TRBV4-2	16	TRBJ2-7	few	-	CASSPAGAGIRYEQYF	TGTGCCAGCAGCCCCGCCGGTGCAGGTATCAGATACGAGCAGTACTTC
TRBV29-1	17	TRBJ2-1	few	TRBD2	CSVAGLAGPSSYNEQFF	TGCAGCGTTGCGGGACTAGCGGGGCCGAGCTCCTACAATGAGCAGTTCTTC
TRBV12-3/TRBV12-4	16	TRBJ2-1	-	TRBD2	CASSPSRGGRYNEQFF	TGTGCCAGCAGTCCCTCCCGGGGGGGCCGGTACAATGAGCAGTTCTTC
TRBV10-3	16	TRBJ2-7	-	-	CAISEPPGRISYEQYF	TGTGCCATCAGTGAGCCCCCGGGACGGATTTCCTACGAGCAGTACTTC
TRBV24-1	16	TRBJ2-5	few	TRBD2	CATSEGTSGRGETQYF	TGTGCCACCAGTGAGGGGACTAGCGGGAGAGGTGAGACCCAGTACTTC
TRBV6-6	13	TRBJ2-3	many	TRBD2	CATQRGTTDTQYF	TGTGCCACCCAGCGGGGCACCACAGATACGCAGTATTTT
TRBV9	15	TRBJ2-1	few	TRBD1	CASSAGTGATNEQFF	TGTGCCAGCAGCGCAGGGACAGGGGCAACCAATGAGCAGTTCTTC
TRBV15	18	TRBJ2-1	-	TRBD2	CATSREGGLAGFYNEQFF	TGTGCCACCAGCAGAGAGGGGGGACTAGCGGGATTTTACAATGAGCAGTTCTTC
TRBV2	18	TRBJ1-5	few	-	CASGGRTQSYVGNQPQHF	TGTGCCAGCGGTGGCCGTACCCAGTCGTACGTTGGCAATCAGCCCCAGCATTTT
TRBV24-1	12	TRBJ2-5	few	-	CATRDTQETQYF	TGTGCCACCAGGGACACCCAAGAGACCCAGTACTTC
TRBV10-2	16	TRBJ2-2	-	TRBD1	CASSEVPGQGLRELFF	TGCGCCAGCAGTGAGGTTCCGGGACAGGGGTTAAGGGAGCTGTTTTTT
TRBV7-6	18	TRBJ2-1	-	-	CASSLVPRGSTVANEQFF	TGTGCCAGCAGCTTAGTACCTCGAGGATCGACAGTCGCCAATGAGCAGTTCTTC
TRBV3-1	14	TRBJ1-5	-	-	CASSQGVSNQPQHF	TGTGCCAGCAGCCAAGGGGTTAGCAATCAGCCCCAGCATTTT
TRBV5-5	15	TRBJ2-1	-	TRBD1	CASSTGTGPYNEQFF	TGTGCCAGCAGCACGGGGACAGGGCCTTACAATGAGCAGTTCTTC
TRBV7-9	13	TRBJ1-6	-	-	CASSLGEGLTLHF	TGTGCCAGCAGCTTAGGGGAGGGGCTCACCCTCCACTTT
TRBV5-1	15	TRBJ2-5	-	-	CASSLWLGYQETQYF	TGCGCCAGCAGCTTGTGGCTAGGCTACCAAGAGACCCAGTACTTC
TRBV12-3/TRBV12-4	12	TRBJ1-2	many	-	CASTLGGYGYTF	TGTGCCAGCACTTTAGGGGGCTATGGCTACACCTTC
TRBV4-1	15	TRBJ2-5	few	TRBD1	CASSQEGQIQETQYF	TGCGCCAGCAGCCAAGAGGGACAGATACAAGAGACCCAGTACTTC
TRBV5-1	15	TRBJ2-7	few	TRBD2	CASSLDSGGADEQYF	TGCGCCAGCAGCTTGGATTCGGGGGGGGCCGACGAGCAGTACTTC
TRBV5-1	15	TRBJ2-3	-	TRBD1	CASSYDRASTDTQYF	TGCGCCAGCAGCTACGACAGGGCCTCTACAGATACGCAGTATTTT